Given below is one TCR beta chain in context. Its matching antigen is unknown. Healthy people donating bone marrow made up the donors. The data are from a study of cytomegalovirus exposure and HLA in healthy donors. Findings of the study overall: The study dropped some indistinguishable V segments, TRBV6-2 and TRBV6-3 among them. V- and J-gene trimming in TCR beta was tied to a missense DCLRE1C variant by an analysis performed later. Accurate predictions that matched the HLA-A and HLA-B alleles of most subjects were reportedly made from TCR beta sequences.

V dropped 0 bases and J dropped 0; count of bases not matched to a gene: 14. There are 21 residues in the CDR3. Germline values: CDR1 SGHRS, CDR2 YFSETQ. Primers for the PCR totalled 60 Vbeta and 13 Jbeta. Using immunoSEQ multiplex PCR, the repertoire was profiled, and TCRdb retains in-frame clones only, with some absent. This sample has 150,000 to 200,000 clones, with roughly 78% found just once. The sequence derives from a woman between 45 and 65 years old in good health and CMV-seropositive. Sequenced sample: PBMCs. The rearrangement links TRBV5-1 to TRBJ2-6; 8 bases map to TRBD1. CDR3: CASSLAMRRGQAFSGANVLTF. In nucleotides, the CDR3 is TGCGCCAGCAGCTTGGCAATGAGACGGGGACAGGCCTTCTCTGGGGCCAACGTCCTGACTTTC.